This is a list of T cell receptor beta chains from one sample in a study of shared clonotypes between healthy human individuals. The data were produced by immunoSEQ multiplex PCR, yet TCRdb's version contains in-frame clones alone and is incomplete. The table has millions of clones, under 95% seen once. Sequencing was done on a sample of naive CD8+ T cells from PBMCs. The source of these receptors is a young man in good health. Some clones in this sample may be carry-over from other donors' samples. The conserved cysteine and the conserved F or W are not part of the CDR3 here.

length	J	V	CDR3
9	TRBJ2-1	TRBV25-1	AILWGNEQF
13	TRBJ2-3	TRBV7-8	ASSLALGRTDTQY
12	TRBJ2-7	TRBV28	ASIFGTYPYEQY
9	TRBJ1-2	TRBV6-1	ARWSVWGYT
14	TRBJ1-5	TRBV6-1	ASSEGDPLGGQPQH
11	TRBJ1-2	TRBV29-1	SASGGETYGYT
15	TRBJ2-7	TRBV10-3	AIGGRDQQKKTYEQY
11	TRBJ2-7	TRBV6-5	ASSYSPDTEQY
11	TRBJ2-5	TRBV2	ASRGQSQETQY
14	TRBJ2-1	TRBV11-2	ASSRARSGSYNEQF
12	TRBJ1-4	TRBV7-9	ASRPGTDNEKLF
11	TRBJ2-7	TRBV11-2	ASSLGPGGEQY
12	TRBJ2-7	TRBV2	ASIPAGQGYEQY
12	TRBJ1-2	TRBV6-5	ASRLPQILFGYT
10	TRBJ1-2	TRBV7-9	ASSLALPGYT
9	TRBJ2-1	TRBV20-1	SARGDNEQF
11	TRBJ1-1	TRBV27	ASSFAGNTEAF
12	TRBJ1-1	TRBV5-4	ASSLSRGYTEAF
9	TRBJ2-3	TRBV7-9	ASSGEDTQY
15	TRBJ2-7	TRBV7-9	ASSYGTSGRAAHEQY
12	TRBJ2-7	TRBV29-1	SVEDPRGSYEQY
9	TRBJ2-7	TRBV28	ASSPHYEQY
17	TRBJ2-1	TRBV7-8	AISPGLAGPLGSYNEQF
11	TRBJ1-5	TRBV28	ASGGQGDQPQH
12	TRBJ1-2	TRBV28	ASTPGAFWFGYT
12	TRBJ2-7	TRBV28	ASSPTPGRSTGY
13	TRBJ1-5	TRBV19	ASSTPPGVAQPQH
12	TRBJ2-7	TRBV6-5	ASRSRDSSYEQY
14	TRBJ2-5	TRBV5-1	ASSRTGLAGEETQY
10	TRBJ2-7	TRBV27	ASSGTNYEQY
11	TRBJ2-5	TRBV7-9	ASSSTTEETQY
13	TRBJ2-2	TRBV7-3	ASSRSEINTGELF
13	TRBJ2-1	TRBV27	ASSSPRQGHNEQF
9	TRBJ2-7	TRBV29-1	SVDQGPEQY
16	TRBJ2-6	TRBV19	ASKGGLAGVSGANVLT
15	TRBJ2-7	TRBV7-9	ASSSGGDRAFKHEQY
13	TRBJ1-2	TRBV4-1	ASSSRDRVNYGYT
9	TRBJ2-1	TRBV29-1	SVHRGNEQF
13	TRBJ2-2	TRBV28	ASSLEGPNTGELF
10	TRBJ2-7	TRBV5-1	ASSLAGHEQY
10	TRBJ1-1	TRBV19	ASSPSGTEAF
10	TRBJ2-2	TRBV18	ASSPVMGELF
12	TRBJ2-7	TRBV7-9	ASSSRDTIYEQY
12	TRBJ1-2	TRBV5-6	ASSPGGSTYGYT
14	TRBJ2-1	TRBV2	ASSGGTSGSHNEQF